The text below deals with one T cell receptor (beta chain). J lost 4 bases, V lost 0 bases, and 3 bases had no gene match. The CDR3 covers 15 residues. Germline CDR1 reads SQVTM; CDR2 reads ANQGSEA. This entry comes from a study of T cell changes during pregnancy in multiple sclerosis. Clones were sequenced by immunoSEQ multiplex PCR, and TCRdb holds only the in-frame ones, with some missing. The sample carries fewer than 85,000 clones, about 93% recorded once. This sample comprised peripheral blood, obtained in the first trimester of pregnancy. The receptor comes from a female donor in good health, enrolled as a control in a pregnancy study. The chain has TRBV29-1 and TRBJ2-5, with TRBD2 matching over 12 bases. The DNA of the CDR3 is TGCAGCGTTGAAGACCCGGGACTAGCGGGAGAGACCCAGTACTTC. Residues: CSVEDPGLAGETQYF.